This T cell receptor (beta chain) was documented in a study of cytomegalovirus exposure and HLA in healthy donors. Study-wide results and caveats: TCR beta chains numbering under 200 were designated cytomegalovirus-associated. Other equally common chains were less clonally expanded than HLA-associated TCR beta chains, a later analysis showed.

Donors were nominally healthy when sampled, though unrecorded immune exposures were likely. Comments on this clone: What it binds is unknown.

It was with 60 Vbeta and 13 Jbeta primers that the PCR ran. Data came from immunoSEQ multiplex PCR; TCRdb stores just in-frame clones and leaves some out. The table lists 85,000 to 95,000 clones, about 68% of them singletons, with approximately 20% in the top ten. CDR1 SNHLY and CDR2 FYNNEI come from the germline V gene. Trimming at V came to 7 bases and at J to 5 bases, leaving 5 bases not matched to a gene. CDR3 length: 14 residues. The sequence derives from a man aged 25-45 years in good health and CMV-seropositive. The sequenced sample consisted of PBMCs. The chain couples TRBV2 to TRBJ2-2, with 9 bases aligning to TRBD1. The CDR3: CASIGQGHTGELFF. The DNA for the CDR3 is TGTGCCAGCATTGGACAGGGGCATACCGGGGAGCTGTTTTTT.